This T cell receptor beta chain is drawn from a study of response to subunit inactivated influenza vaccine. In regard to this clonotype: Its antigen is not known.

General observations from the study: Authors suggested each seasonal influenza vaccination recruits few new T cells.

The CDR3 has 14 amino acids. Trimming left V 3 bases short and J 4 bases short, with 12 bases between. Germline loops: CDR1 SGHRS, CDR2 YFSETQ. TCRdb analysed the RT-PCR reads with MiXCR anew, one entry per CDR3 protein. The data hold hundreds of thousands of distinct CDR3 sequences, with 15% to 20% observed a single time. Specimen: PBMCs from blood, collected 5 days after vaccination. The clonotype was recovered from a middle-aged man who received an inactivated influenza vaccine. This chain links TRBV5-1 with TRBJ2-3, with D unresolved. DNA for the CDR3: TGCGCCAGCAGCTCGGACGTGGTTCCAGATACGCAGTATTTT. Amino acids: CASSSDVVPDTQYF.